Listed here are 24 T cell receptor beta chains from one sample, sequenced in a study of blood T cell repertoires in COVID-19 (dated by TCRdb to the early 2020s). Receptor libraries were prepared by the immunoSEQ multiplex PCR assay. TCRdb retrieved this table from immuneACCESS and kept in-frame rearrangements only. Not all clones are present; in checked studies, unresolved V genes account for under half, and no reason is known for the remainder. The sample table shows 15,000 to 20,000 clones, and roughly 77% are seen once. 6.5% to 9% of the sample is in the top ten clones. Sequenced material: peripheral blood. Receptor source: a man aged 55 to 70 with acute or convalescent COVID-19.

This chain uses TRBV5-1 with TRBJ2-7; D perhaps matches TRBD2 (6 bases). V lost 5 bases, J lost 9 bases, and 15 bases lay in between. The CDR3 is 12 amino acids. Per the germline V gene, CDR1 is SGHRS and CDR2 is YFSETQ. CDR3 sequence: CASSPGGKVQYF. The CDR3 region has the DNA TGCGCCAGCAGTCCTGGAGGGAAGGTGCAGTACTTC.

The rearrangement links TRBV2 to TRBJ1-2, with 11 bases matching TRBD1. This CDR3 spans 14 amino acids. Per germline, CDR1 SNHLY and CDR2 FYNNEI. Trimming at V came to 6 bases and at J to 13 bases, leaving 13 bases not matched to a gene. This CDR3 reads CASSPSGQGARCTF. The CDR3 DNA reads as TGTGCCAGCAGCCCATCAGGACAGGGGGCTAGGTGCACCTTC.

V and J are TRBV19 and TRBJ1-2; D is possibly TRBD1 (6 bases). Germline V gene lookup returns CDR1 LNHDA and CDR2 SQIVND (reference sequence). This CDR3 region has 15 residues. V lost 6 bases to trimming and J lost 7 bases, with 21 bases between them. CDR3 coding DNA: TGTGCCAGTAGCCGCCGCGGACAGACCCTCGGTGGCTACACCTTC. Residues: CASSRRGQTLGGYTF.

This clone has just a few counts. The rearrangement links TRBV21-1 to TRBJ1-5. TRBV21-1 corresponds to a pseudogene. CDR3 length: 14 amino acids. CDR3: CASRVHNSNQPQHF. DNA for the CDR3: TGTGCCAGCCGGGTACACAATAGCAATCAGCCCCAGCATTTT.

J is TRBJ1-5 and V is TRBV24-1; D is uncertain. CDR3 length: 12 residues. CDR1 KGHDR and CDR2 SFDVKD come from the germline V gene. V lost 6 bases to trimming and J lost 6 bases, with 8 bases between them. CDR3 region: CATSSGGQPQHF. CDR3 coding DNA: TGTGCCACCAGTTCGGGTGGTCAGCCCCAGCATTTT.

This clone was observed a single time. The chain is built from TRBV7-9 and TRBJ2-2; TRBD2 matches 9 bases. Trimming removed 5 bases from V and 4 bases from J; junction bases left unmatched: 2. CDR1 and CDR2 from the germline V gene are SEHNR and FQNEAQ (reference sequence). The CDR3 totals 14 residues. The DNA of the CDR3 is TGTGCCAGCAGCCTACTAGCGGGCACCGGGGAGCTGTTTTTT. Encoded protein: CASSLLAGTGELFF.

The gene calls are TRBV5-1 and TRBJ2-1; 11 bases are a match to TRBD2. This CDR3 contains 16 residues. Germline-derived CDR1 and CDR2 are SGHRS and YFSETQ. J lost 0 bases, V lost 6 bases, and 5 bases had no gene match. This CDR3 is CASTPTSGASYNEQFF. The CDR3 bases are TGCGCCAGCACCCCGACTAGCGGGGCCTCCTACAATGAGCAGTTCTTC.

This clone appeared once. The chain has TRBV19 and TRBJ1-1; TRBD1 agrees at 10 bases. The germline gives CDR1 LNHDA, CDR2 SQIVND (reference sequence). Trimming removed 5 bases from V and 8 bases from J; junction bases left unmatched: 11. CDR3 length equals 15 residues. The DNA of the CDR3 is TGTGCCAGTAGTCCCTTATTCCGGGACAGGGGAGAAGCTTTCTTT. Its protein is CASSPLFRDRGEAFF. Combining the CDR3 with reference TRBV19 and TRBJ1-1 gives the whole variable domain DGGITQSPKYLFRKEGQNVTLSCEQNLNHDAMYWYRQDPGQGLRLIYYSQIVNDFQKGDIAEGYSVSREKKESFPLTVTSAQKNPTAFYLCASSPLFRDRGEAFFGQGTRLTVV.

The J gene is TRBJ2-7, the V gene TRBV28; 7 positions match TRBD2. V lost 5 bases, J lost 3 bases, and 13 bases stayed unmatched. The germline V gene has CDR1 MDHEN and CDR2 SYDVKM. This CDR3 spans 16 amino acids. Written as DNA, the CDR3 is TGTGCCAGCAGTGAGTCCCGGGTGGGGGGGGTCTACGAGCAGTACTTC. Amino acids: CASSESRVGGVYEQYF.

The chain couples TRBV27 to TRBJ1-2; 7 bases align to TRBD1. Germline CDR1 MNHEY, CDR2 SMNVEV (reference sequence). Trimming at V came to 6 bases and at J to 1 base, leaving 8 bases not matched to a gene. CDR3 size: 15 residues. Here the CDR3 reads CASRTIRGINYGYTF. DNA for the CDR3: TGTGCCAGCAGGACCATCAGGGGGATTAACTATGGCTACACCTTC.

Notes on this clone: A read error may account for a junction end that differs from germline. CDR3 protein: CASRTNYNAQFF. The CDR3 DNA reads TGTGCCAGCAGGACCAACTACAATGCGCAGTTCTTC. The rearrangement links TRBV12-3 or TRBV12-4 to TRBJ2-1; D is unresolved. This CDR3 has 12 amino acids.

The CDR3 DNA is TGTGCCAGCAGCAAAGTTAACAGGTGTCCCGAAAAACTGTTTTTT. Its translation is CASSKVNRCPEKLFF. The chain is built from TRBV21-1 and TRBJ1-4; no check of the table's D call, TRBD1, against the DNA was made. TRBV21-1 is described as a pseudogene. This CDR3 comprises 15 residues.

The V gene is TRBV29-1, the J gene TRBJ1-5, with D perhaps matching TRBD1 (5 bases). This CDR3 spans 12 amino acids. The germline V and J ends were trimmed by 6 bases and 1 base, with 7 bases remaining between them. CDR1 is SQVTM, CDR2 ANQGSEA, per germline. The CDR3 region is CSVRQSNQPQHF. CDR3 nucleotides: TGCAGCGTCCGACAGAGCAATCAGCCCCAGCATTTT.

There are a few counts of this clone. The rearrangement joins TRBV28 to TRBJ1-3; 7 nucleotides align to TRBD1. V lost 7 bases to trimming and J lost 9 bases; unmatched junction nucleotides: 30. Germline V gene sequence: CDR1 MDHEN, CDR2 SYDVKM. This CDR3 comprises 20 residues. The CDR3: CASTLFPGTVQGSLEGTIYF. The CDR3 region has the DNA TGTGCCAGCACCCTATTCCCGGGGACAGTCCAGGGTTCTCTGGAAGGCACCATATATTTT.

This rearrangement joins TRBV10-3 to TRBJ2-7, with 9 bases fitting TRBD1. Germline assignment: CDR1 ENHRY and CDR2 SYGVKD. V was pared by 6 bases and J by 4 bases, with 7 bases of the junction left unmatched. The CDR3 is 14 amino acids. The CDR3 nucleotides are TGTGCCATCAGCGGAACAGGGGGCGCGTACGAGCAGTACTTC. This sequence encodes CAISGTGGAYEQYF.

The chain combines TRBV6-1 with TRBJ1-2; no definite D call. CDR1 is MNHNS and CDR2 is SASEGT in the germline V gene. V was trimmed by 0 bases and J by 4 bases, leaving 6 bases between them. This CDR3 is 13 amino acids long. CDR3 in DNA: TGTGCCAGCAGTGAAGCGCCGGGCTATGGCTACACCTTC. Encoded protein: CASSEAPGYGYTF.

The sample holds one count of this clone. The DNA of the CDR3 is TGTGCCAGTAGTCTAACGGACAGCTACGAGCAGTACTTC. This gives the protein CASSLTDSYEQYF. The rearrangement joins TRBV19 to TRBJ2-7, with a possible D match to TRBD1 (6 bases). Between the trimmed V and J ends, which lost 5 bases and 3 bases, there was a span of 11 bases. In germline, CDR1 is LNHDA, CDR2 SQIVND (reference sequence). The CDR3 is made up of 13 amino acids.

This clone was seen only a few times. Here the CDR3 reads CAISQGSSYSSGNTIYF. The CDR3 nucleotides are TGTGCCATCAGCCAGGGGTCCTCGTATAGCTCTGGAAACACCATATATTTT. The chain uses TRBV10-3 and TRBJ1-3; a weak D match, TRBD1 (6 bases). CDR1 is ENHRY, CDR2 SYGVKD, per germline. V was pared by 6 bases and J by 0 bases, with 18 bases between. The length of the CDR3 is 17 residues.

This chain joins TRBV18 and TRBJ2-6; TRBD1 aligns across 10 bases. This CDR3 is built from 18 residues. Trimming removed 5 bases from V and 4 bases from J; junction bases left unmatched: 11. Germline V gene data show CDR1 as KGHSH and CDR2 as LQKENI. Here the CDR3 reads CASSATGTGAFGANVLTF. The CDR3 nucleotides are TGTGCCAGCTCAGCTACCGGGACAGGGGCGTTCGGGGCCAACGTCCTGACTTTC.

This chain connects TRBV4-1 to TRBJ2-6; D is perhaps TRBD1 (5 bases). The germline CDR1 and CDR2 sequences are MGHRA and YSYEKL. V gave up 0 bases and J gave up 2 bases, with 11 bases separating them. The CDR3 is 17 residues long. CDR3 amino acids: CASSQDPPGPGANVLTF. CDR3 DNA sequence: TGCGCCAGCAGCCAAGACCCCCCAGGGCCTGGGGCCAACGTCCTGACTTTC.

CDR3 sequence (DNA): TGTGCCAGCTCACCCGCGAGGGCCAATGAGCAGTTCTTC. Translation gives CASSPARANEQFF. The rearrangement uses TRBV18 and TRBJ2-1; D perhaps matches TRBD2 (5 bases). V was shortened by 3 bases and J by 6 bases, with 9 bases between the two germline ends. Per the germline V gene, CDR1 is KGHSH and CDR2 is LQKENI. This CDR3 has 13 residues.

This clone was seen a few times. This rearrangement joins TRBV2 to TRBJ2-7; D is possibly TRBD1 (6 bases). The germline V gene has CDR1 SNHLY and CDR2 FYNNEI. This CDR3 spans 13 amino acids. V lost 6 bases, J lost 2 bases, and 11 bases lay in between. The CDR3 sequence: CASSGTLAYEQYF. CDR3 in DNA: TGTGCCAGCAGCGGGACACTCGCCTACGAGCAGTACTTC.

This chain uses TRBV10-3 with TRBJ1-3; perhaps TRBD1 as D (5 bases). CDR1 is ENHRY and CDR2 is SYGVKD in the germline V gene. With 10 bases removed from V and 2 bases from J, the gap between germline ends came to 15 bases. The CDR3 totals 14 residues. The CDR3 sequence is CATGEQGAGNTIYF. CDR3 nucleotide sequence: TGTGCCACGGGGGAGCAAGGGGCTGGAAACACCATATATTTT.

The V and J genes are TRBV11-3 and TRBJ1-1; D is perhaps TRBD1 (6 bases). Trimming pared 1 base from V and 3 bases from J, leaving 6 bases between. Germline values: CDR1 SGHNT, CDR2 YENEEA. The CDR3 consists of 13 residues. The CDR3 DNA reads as TGTGCCAGCAGCTTAGCAGGGGACACTGAAGCTTTCTTT. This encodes CASSLAGDTEAFF.